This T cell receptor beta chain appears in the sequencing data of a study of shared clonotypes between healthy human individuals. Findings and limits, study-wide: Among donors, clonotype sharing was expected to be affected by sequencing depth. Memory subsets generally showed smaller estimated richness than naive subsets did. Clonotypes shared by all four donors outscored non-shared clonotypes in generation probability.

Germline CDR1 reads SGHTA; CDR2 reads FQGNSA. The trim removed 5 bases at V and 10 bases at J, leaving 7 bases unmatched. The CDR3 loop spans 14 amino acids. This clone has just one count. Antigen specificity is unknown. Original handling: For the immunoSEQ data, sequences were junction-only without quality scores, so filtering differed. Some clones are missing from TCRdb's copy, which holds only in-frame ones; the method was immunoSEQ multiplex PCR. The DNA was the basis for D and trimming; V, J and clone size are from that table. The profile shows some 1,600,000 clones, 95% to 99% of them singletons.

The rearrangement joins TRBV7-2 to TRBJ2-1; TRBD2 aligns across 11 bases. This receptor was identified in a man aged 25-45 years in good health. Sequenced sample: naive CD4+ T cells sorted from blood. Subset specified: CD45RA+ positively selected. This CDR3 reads CASSPGLADGEQFF. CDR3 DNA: TGTGCCAGCAGCCCGGGACTAGCGGACGGCGAGCAGTTCTTC. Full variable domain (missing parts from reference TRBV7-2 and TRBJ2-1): GAGVSQSPSNKVTEKGKDVELRCDPISGHTALYWYRQSLGQGLEFLIYFQGNSAPDKSGLPSDRFSAERTGGSVSTLTIQRTQQEDSAVYLCASSPGLADGEQFFGPGTRLTVL.